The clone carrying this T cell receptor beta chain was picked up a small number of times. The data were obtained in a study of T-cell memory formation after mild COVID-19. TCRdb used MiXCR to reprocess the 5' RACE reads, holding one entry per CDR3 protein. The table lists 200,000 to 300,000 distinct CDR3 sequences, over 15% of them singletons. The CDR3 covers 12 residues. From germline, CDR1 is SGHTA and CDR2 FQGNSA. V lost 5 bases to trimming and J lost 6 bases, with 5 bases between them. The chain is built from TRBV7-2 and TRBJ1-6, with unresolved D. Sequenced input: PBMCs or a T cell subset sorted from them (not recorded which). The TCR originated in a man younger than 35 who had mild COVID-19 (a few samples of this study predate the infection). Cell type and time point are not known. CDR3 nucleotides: TGTGCCAGCAGCCCAACTAATTCACCCCTCCACTTT. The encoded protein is CASSPTNSPLHF.